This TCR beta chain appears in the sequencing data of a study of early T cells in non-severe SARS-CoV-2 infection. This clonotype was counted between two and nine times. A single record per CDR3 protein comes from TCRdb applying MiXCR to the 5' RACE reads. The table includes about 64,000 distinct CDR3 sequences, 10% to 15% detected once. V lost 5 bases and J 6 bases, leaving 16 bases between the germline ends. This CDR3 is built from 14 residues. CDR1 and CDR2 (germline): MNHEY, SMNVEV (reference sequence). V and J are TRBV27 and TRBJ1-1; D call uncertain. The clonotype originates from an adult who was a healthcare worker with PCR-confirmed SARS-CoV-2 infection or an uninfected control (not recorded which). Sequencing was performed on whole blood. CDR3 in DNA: TGTGCCAGCAGTCCTGAAAGGGAGTTACCTGAAGCTTTCTTT. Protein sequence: CASSPERELPEAFF.